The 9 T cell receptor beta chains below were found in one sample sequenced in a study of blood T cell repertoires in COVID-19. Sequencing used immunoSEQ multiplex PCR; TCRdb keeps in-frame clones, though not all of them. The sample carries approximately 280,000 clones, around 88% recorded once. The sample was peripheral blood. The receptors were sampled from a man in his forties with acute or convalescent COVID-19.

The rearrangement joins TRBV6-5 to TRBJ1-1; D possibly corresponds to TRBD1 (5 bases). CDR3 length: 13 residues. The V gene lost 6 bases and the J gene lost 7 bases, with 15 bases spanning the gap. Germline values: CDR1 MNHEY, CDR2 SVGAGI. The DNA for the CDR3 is TGTGCCAGCAGCCCAAGGGGCGCCCTTGAAGCTTTCTTT. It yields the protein CASSPRGALEAFF.

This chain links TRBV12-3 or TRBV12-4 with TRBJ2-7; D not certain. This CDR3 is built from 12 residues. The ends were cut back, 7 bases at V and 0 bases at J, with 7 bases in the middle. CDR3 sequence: CASTSLSYEQYF. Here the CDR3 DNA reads TGTGCCAGCACTTCCCTCTCCTACGAGCAGTACTTC.

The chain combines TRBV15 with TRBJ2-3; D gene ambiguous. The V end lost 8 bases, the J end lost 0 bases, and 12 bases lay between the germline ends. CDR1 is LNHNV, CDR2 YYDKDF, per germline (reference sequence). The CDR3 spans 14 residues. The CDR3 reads CATAPARSTDTQYF. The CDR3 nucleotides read TGTGCCACCGCTCCGGCGCGGAGCACAGATACGCAGTATTTT.

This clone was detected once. The CDR3 reads CATSGRDRGDYGYTF. As DNA, the CDR3 is TGTGCCACCAGCGGCCGGGACAGGGGTGACTATGGCTACACCTTC. This chain joins TRBV15 and TRBJ1-2; the match to TRBD1 covers 10 bases. Germline V CDR1 and CDR2: LNHNV, YYDKDF (reference sequence). With V trimmed by 5 bases and J by 3 bases, 6 bases remained unmatched. This CDR3 has 15 residues.

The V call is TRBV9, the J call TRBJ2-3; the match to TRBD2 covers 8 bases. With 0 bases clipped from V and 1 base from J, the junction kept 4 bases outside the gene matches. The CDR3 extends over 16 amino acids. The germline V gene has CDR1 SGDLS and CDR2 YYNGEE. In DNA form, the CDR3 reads TGTGCCAGCAGCGTAGGATGGCGGGGGGGCACAGATACGCAGTATTTT. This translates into CASSVGWRGGTDTQYF.

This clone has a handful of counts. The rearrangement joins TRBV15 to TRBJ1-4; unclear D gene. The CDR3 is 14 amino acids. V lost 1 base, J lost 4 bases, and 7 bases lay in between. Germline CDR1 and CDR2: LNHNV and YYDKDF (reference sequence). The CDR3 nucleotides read TGTGCCACCAGCAGAGGGTTACATAATGAAAAACTGTTTTTT. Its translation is CATSRGLHNEKLFF. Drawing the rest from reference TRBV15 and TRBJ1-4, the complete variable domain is DAMVIQNPRYQVTQFGKPVTLSCSQTLNHNVMYWYQQKSSQAPKLLFHYYDKDFNNEADTPDNFQSRRPNTSFCFLDIRSPGLGDTAMYLCATSRGLHNEKLFFGSGTQLSVL.

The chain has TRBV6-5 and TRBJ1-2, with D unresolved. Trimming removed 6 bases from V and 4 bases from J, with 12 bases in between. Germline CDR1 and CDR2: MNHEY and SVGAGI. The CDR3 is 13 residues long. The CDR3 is CASRVTVLYGYTF. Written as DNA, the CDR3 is TGTGCCAGCAGGGTAACAGTCCTCTATGGCTACACCTTC.

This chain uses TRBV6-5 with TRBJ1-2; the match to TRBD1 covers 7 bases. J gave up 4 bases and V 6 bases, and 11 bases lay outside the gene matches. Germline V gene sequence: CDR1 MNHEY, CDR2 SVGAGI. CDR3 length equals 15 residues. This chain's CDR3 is CASSPYRQGVYGYTF. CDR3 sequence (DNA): TGTGCCAGCAGCCCCTATAGACAGGGTGTCTATGGCTACACCTTC.

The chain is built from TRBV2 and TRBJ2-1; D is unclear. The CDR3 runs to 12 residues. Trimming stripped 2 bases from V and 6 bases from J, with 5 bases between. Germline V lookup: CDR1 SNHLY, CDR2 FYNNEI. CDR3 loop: CASSERVNEQFF. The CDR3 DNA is TGTGCCAGCAGTGAACGGGTCAATGAGCAGTTCTTC.